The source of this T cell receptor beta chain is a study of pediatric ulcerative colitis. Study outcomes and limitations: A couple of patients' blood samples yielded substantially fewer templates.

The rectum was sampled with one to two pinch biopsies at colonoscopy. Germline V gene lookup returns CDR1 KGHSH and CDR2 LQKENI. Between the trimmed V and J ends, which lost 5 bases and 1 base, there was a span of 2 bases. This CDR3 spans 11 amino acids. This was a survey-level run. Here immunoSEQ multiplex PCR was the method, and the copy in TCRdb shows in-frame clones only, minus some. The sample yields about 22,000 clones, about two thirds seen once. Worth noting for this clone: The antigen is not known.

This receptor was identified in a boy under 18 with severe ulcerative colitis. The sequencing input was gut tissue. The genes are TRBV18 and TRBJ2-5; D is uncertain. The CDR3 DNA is TGTGCCAGCTCATCCCAAGAGACCCAGTACTTC. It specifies CASSSQETQYF.